This T cell receptor (beta chain) appears in the sequencing data of a study of blood T cell repertoires in COVID-19. Overall study: Italy, Spain and the United States were the sources of the convalescent and acute COVID-19 samples. In each case, the material was cDNA or gDNA derived from T cells, B-cell-depleted T cells, or PBMCs.

V was cut by 2 bases and J by 5 bases, with 7 bases left in between. The CDR3 consists of 14 residues. The germline V gene encodes CDR1 SGHDN and CDR2 FVKESK. A few counts support this clone. The authors' processing: Amplification of reference gene primers provided the estimated nucleated cell counts. Sequencing used immunoSEQ multiplex PCR; TCRdb keeps in-frame clones, though not all of them. That table furnishes V, J and clone size, whereas the DNA furnished D and trimming. The sample holds around 250,000 clones, approximately 84% seen once. The sequence derives from a human donor in a cohort sampled during active COVID-19. V is TRBV14 and J is TRBJ1-6; D is unresolved. Sequencing was done on a sample of peripheral blood. For the CDR3, the DNA is TGTGCCAGCAGCCAAAGAGGGAATAATTCACCCCTCCACTTT. Protein sequence: CASSQRGNNSPLHF.